The 21 T cell receptor beta chains reported below all come from one sample, sequenced in a study of blood T cell repertoires in COVID-19. The method was immunoSEQ multiplex PCR; TCRdb's version includes in-frame clones alone and lacks a portion of them. The sample yields 150,000 to 200,000 clones, nearly 85% seen once. Material for sequencing was peripheral blood. The receptors come from a young woman with acute or convalescent COVID-19.

This clone was counted at least ten times. The chain recombines TRBV5-6 with TRBJ2-3; tentatively, D is TRBD2 (5 bases). The length of the CDR3 is 14 residues. The V gene lost 0 bases and the J gene lost 9 bases, with 14 bases spanning the gap. The germline gives CDR1 SGHDT, CDR2 YYEEEE. For the CDR3, the DNA is TGTGCCAGCAGCTTGGGAGCGCATTCGGGGACGCAGTATTTT. Its translation: CASSLGAHSGTQYF.

The chain is built from TRBV29-1 and TRBJ1-5, with 8 bases that match TRBD1. Per the germline V gene, CDR1 is SQVTM and CDR2 is ANQGSEA. CDR3 length: 13 amino acids. V trimming: 7 bases; J trimming: 2 bases; junction bases outside the gene matches: 4. CDR3 amino acids: CSALTGGNQPQHF. As DNA, the CDR3 is TGCAGCGCCTTGACAGGGGGCAATCAGCCCCAGCATTTT. Full variable domain (rest looked up from reference TRBV29-1 and TRBJ1-5): SAVISQKPSRDICQRGTSLTIQCQVDSQVTMMFWYRQQPGQSLTLIATANQGSEATYESGFVIDKFPISRPNLTFSTLTVSNMSPEDSSIYLCSALTGGNQPQHFGDGTRLSIL.

The chain couples TRBV27 to TRBJ2-5; the match to TRBD1 covers 7 bases. From germline, CDR1 is MNHEY and CDR2 SMNVEV (reference sequence). The CDR3 length is 15 residues. V lost 6 bases and J lost 0; bases outside the gene matches: 7. The CDR3 DNA sequence: TGTGCCAGCAGCGCGACAGGGCCGTACCAAGAGACCCAGTACTTC. It yields the protein CASSATGPYQETQYF.

This chain links TRBV5-6 with TRBJ1-2; D gene unclear. This CDR3 is built from 16 residues. The V gene lost 2 bases and the J gene lost 4 bases, with 18 bases spanning the gap. The germline CDR1 and CDR2 sequences are SGHDT and YYEEEE. Written as DNA, the CDR3 is TGTGCCAGCAGCTTCGTCGAGGTTACAATGTCCTATGGCTACACCTTC. Amino acid sequence: CASSFVEVTMSYGYTF. The variable domain in full, with the rest retrieved from reference TRBV5-6 and TRBJ1-2, is DAGVTQSPTHLIKTRGQQVTLRCSPKSGHDTVSWYQQALGQGPQFIFQYYEEEERQRGNFPDRFSGHQFPNYSSELNVNALLLGDSALYLCASSFVEVTMSYGYTFGSGTRLTVV.

V usage is TRBV7-3 and J usage is TRBJ1-6; weak D call: TRBD1 (6 bases). CDR1 is SGHTA, CDR2 FQGTGA, per germline. The CDR3 is 14 residues long. V lost 3 bases, J lost 7 bases, and 10 bases lay in between. Here the CDR3 DNA reads TGTGCCAGCAGCTTCGGACAGAGGAATTCACCCCTCCACTTT. Translated, it gives CASSFGQRNSPLHF.

This chain links TRBV28 with TRBJ1-2; D is unclear. This CDR3 has 13 amino acids. V was trimmed by 1 base and J by 5 bases, leaving 8 bases between them. CDR1 and CDR2 (germline): MDHEN, SYDVKM. The CDR3 sequence is CASSLSELYGYTF. The CDR3 DNA sequence: TGTGCCAGCAGTTTATCCGAGCTATATGGCTACACCTTC.

This clone appeared a few times. V and J are TRBV21-1 and TRBJ2-7; the table assigns TRBD2, which was not confirmed against the DNA. TRBV21-1 is a listed pseudogene. This CDR3 is 16 amino acids long. The CDR3: CASSPKGIQRDYEQYF. For the CDR3, the DNA is TGTGCCAGCAGCCCGAAGGGGATACAGCGGGACTACGAGCAGTACTTC.

The chain couples TRBV15 to TRBJ1-1; 9 bases fit TRBD1. V lost 3 bases and J lost 4; bases outside the gene matches: 6. Germline values: CDR1 LNHNV, CDR2 YYDKDF (reference sequence). The CDR3 length is 15 residues. CDR3 coding DNA: TGTGCCACCAGCAGGTCCGGGACAGGGAGCACTGAAGCTTTCTTT. It specifies CATSRSGTGSTEAFF. Variable domain in full (rest from reference TRBV15 and TRBJ1-1): DAMVIQNPRYQVTQFGKPVTLSCSQTLNHNVMYWYQQKSSQAPKLLFHYYDKDFNNEADTPDNFQSRRPNTSFCFLDIRSPGLGDTAMYLCATSRSGTGSTEAFFGQGTRLTVV.

The chain links TRBV19 to TRBJ2-2; D gene uncertain. Germline V gives CDR1 LNHDA, CDR2 SQIVND (reference sequence). There are 11 residues in the CDR3. Deletions cut 3 bases from V and 7 bases from J, with 3 bases between. CDR3 sequence: CASSIGGELFF. Here the CDR3 DNA reads TGTGCCAGTAGTATCGGCGGGGAGCTGTTTTTT.

The chain links TRBV7-2 to TRBJ2-2, with 9 bases lining up with TRBD2. Germline V gene data show CDR1 as SGHTA and CDR2 as FQGNSA. The junction had 3 bases not matched to a gene; V was cut back by 2 bases and J by 2 bases. The CDR3 extends over 16 amino acids. The CDR3 DNA follows: TGTGCCAGCAGCTTAAGCGGGGGGACTAACACCGGGGAGCTGTTTTTT. Its protein is CASSLSGGTNTGELFF.

The rearrangement links TRBV9 to TRBJ2-2; no definite D call. Germline assignment: CDR1 SGDLS and CDR2 YYNGEE. The V and J ends lost 4 bases and 5 bases respectively, with 6 bases between them. The CDR3 runs to 12 residues. The CDR3 sequence is CASSYYTGELFF. Written as DNA, the CDR3 is TGTGCCAGCAGCTACTATACCGGGGAGCTGTTTTTT. The whole variable domain, filled in from reference TRBV9 and TRBJ2-2, reads DSGVTQTPKHLITATGQRVTLRCSPRSGDLSVYWYQQSLDQGLQFLIQYYNGEERAKGNILERFSAQQFPDLHSELNLSSLELGDSALYFCASSYYTGELFFGEGSRLTVL.

This clone was seen once. CDR3 in amino acids: CASRLTGKADTQYF. As DNA, the CDR3 is TGCGCCAGCAGACTGACAGGGAAGGCAGATACGCAGTATTTT. J is TRBJ2-3 and V is TRBV5-1; 7 positions match TRBD1. Germline assignment: CDR1 SGHRS and CDR2 YFSETQ. V dropped 5 bases and J dropped 4; count of bases not matched to a gene: 7. The CDR3 has 14 residues.

The V gene is TRBV21-1, the J gene TRBJ2-7; whether TRBD1, the table's D call, matches the DNA was not checked. TRBV21-1 is noted as a pseudogene. CDR3 length: 15 residues. CDR3 loop: CASSCIRTALYEQYF. CDR3 in DNA: TGTGCCAGCAGCTGTATTCGGACAGCTCTCTACGAGCAGTACTTC.

The chain couples TRBV7-2 to TRBJ1-5; unclear D gene. V was trimmed by 2 bases and J by 7 bases, leaving 18 bases between them. The germline gives CDR1 SGHTA, CDR2 FQGNSA. The CDR3 loop spans 16 amino acids. The CDR3 loop is CASSLTAPGGRQPQHF. The CDR3, as DNA: TGTGCCAGCAGCTTAACGGCGCCAGGAGGGCGGCAGCCCCAGCATTTT.

This clone appeared a few times. The chain couples TRBV29-1 to TRBJ1-2, with unresolved D. The CDR3 runs 13 residues. V was cut by 1 base and J by 8 bases, with 14 bases left in between. Germline V CDR1 and CDR2: SQVTM, ANQGSEA. As DNA, the CDR3 is TGCAGCGTTGAAGTCGCCAGACAAAAGGGCTACACCTTC. As protein: CSVEVARQKGYTF.

The table lists this clone with a count of one. The genes are TRBV7-9 and TRBJ1-2; D not resolved. The germline CDR1 and CDR2 sequences are SEHNR and FQNEAQ (reference sequence). V lost 1 base and J lost 3, with 9 bases in between. The CDR3 consists of 14 residues. Written as DNA, the CDR3 is TGTGCCAGCAGCTTAGACACATCTCACTATGGCTACACCTTC. Residues: CASSLDTSHYGYTF. Looking up the rest from reference TRBV7-9 and TRBJ1-2 gives the full variable domain: DTGVSQNPRHKITKRGQNVTFRCDPISEHNRLYWYRQTLGQGPEFLTYFQNEAQLEKSRLLSDRFSAERPKGSFSTLEIQRTEQGDSAMYLCASSLDTSHYGYTFGSGTRLTVV.

This chain uses TRBV12-5 with TRBJ1-2; 7 bases agree with TRBD1. Germline CDR1 and CDR2: LGHNT and FRNRAP. CDR3 length: 14 residues. V trimming: 6 bases; J trimming: 4 bases; junction bases outside the gene matches: 8. The CDR3, as DNA: TGTGCTAGTGGCATGGACAGGCAATTCTATGGCTACACCTTC. Amino acid sequence: CASGMDRQFYGYTF.

The V gene is TRBV6-5, the J gene TRBJ1-6; maybe TRBD1 (5 bases). The CDR3 totals 15 residues. V dropped 5 bases and J dropped 6 bases, with 14 bases sitting between them. Germline CDR1 and CDR2: MNHEY and SVGAGI. CDR3 coding DNA: TGTGCCAGCAGTCTCGGGACTGAGGTTAATTCACCCCTCCACTTT. Translation: CASSLGTEVNSPLHF.

CDR3 DNA: TGTGCCAGCAGTCGACAACAGAGTTACTATGGCTACACCTTC. Amino acids: CASSRQQSYYGYTF. This chain links TRBV6-2 or TRBV6-3 with TRBJ1-2; no reliable D call. This CDR3 is 14 amino acids long. From germline, CDR1 is MNHEY and CDR2 SVGEGT. V lost 5 bases and J 3 bases, leaving 13 bases between the germline ends.

This clone has only one observation. The V call is TRBV27, the J call TRBJ1-4, with a possible D match to TRBD1 (6 bases). Germline assignment: CDR1 MNHEY and CDR2 SMNVEV (reference sequence). V was clipped by 4 bases and J by 0 bases, with 12 bases between them. CDR3 length equals 16 residues. The CDR3 DNA sequence: TGTGCCAGCAGTTACAGGGTAGGGTCAACTAATGAAAAACTGTTTTTT. Translated: CASSYRVGSTNEKLFF.

This clone occurred once. J is TRBJ2-5 and V is TRBV13; D not resolved. The CDR3 is 13 residues long. Per germline, CDR1 PRHDT and CDR2 FYEKMQ (reference sequence). V was trimmed by 3 bases and J by 2 bases, leaving 7 bases between them. Here the CDR3 reads CASSFPSQETQYF. Here the CDR3 DNA reads TGTGCCAGCAGCTTCCCCAGTCAAGAGACCCAGTACTTC.